The rows below give T cell receptor beta chains drawn from one sample of a study of T cells in Graves' hyperthyroidism and ophthalmopathy. In TCRdb, the multiplex PCR reads were re-called with MiXCR into one record per CDR3 protein. The sample holds under 700,000 distinct CDR3 sequences, over 15% seen once. The sequencing input was blood. These receptors were taken from a woman aged 18 to 35 with Graves' hyperthyroidism. Each CDR3 is given with its conserved first and last residue. Fields, in order: clone size, V gene, CDR3 length, J gene, D gene, CDR3 DNA, CDR3 protein. D genes are given only for firm matches. Clone sizes are given selectively: once, few, many, or a class where the clone is expanded.

>many|TRBV3-1|11|TRBJ2-3|NA
TGTGCCAGCAGCCGACTAGATACGCAGTATTTT
CASSRLDTQYF
>many|TRBV19|13|TRBJ1-1|NA
TGTGCCAGTAGTGCACGGAGGAACACTGAAGCTTTCTTT
CASSARRNTEAFF
>many|TRBV28|12|TRBJ2-7|NA
TGTGCCAGCAGGTTGGTGGGTTACGAGCAGTACTTC
CASRLVGYEQYF
>NA|TRBV7-2|15|TRBJ1-5|TRBD1
TGTGCCAGCAGCTTAGATCAGGGGGCGGCTCAGCCCCAGCATTTT
CASSLDQGAAQPQHF
>few|TRBV6-2/TRBV6-3|13|TRBJ1-1|TRBD1
TGTGCCAGCAGCCTCCGGGACAGGGCTGAAGCTTTCTTT
CASSLRDRAEAFF
>many|TRBV29-1|14|TRBJ2-7|TRBD2
TGCAGCGTTCCCAGCGGGAGGGCCATGAACGAGCAGTACTTC
CSVPSGRAMNEQYF
>many|TRBV7-9|17|TRBJ2-3|TRBD2
TGTGCCAGCAGCCCTCGCGGGGGACCGGGGGGCACAGATACGCAGTATTTT
CASSPRGGPGGTDTQYF
>many|TRBV7-9|15|TRBJ2-1|TRBD2
TGTGCCAGCAGTTTATCCAGCGGGAGTTACAATGAGCAGTTCTTC
CASSLSSGSYNEQFF
>NA|TRBV2|15|TRBJ2-3|TRBD2
TGTGCCAGCAGTGATACCCTAGCGGGAACAGATACGCAGTATTTT
CASSDTLAGTDTQYF
>NA|TRBV4-3|16|TRBJ2-7|NA
TGCGCCAGCAGCCAAGATCTTGGCGTCGGTACCTACGAGCAGTACTTC
CASSQDLGVGTYEQYF
>few|TRBV6-1|15|TRBJ2-2|TRBD2
TGTGCCAGCTTCACGCTAGCGGGAGGCACCGGGGAGCTGTTTTTT
CASFTLAGGTGELFF
>NA|TRBV20-1|14|TRBJ2-7|NA
TGCAGTGCTACCCCGGGGCTCCCCTCCTACGAGCAGTACTTC
CSATPGLPSYEQYF
>few|TRBV7-2|17|TRBJ1-1|NA
TGTGCCAGCAGCCCGCAAGTGGTACAGAGCATGAACACTGAAGCTTTCTTT
CASSPQVVQSMNTEAFF
>NA|TRBV6-9|17|TRBJ2-3|TRBD2
TGTGCCAGCAGTTACGCGGGACTAGCGGGGATCACAGATACGCAGTATTTT
CASSYAGLAGITDTQYF
>NA|TRBV27|14|TRBJ2-2|NA
TGTGCCAGCAGTCAACAGGGATTCACCGGGGAGCTGTTTTTT
CASSQQGFTGELFF
>many|TRBV20-1|14|TRBJ1-1|NA
TGCAGTGCTAGCAGGCGGCCTGTGAACACTGAAGCTTTCTTT
CSASRRPVNTEAFF
>many|TRBV5-1|15|TRBJ2-3|NA
TGCGCCAGCAGCTTGGATCTACCTGCCGTAGATACGCAGTATTTT
CASSLDLPAVDTQYF
>many|TRBV5-6|18|TRBJ2-1|TRBD1
TGTGCCAGCAGCTCAACCGGGACAGGGCCTTACCCGTACAATGAGCAGTTCTTC
CASSSTGTGPYPYNEQFF
>few|TRBV7-2|16|TRBJ2-7|TRBD2
TGTGCCAGCAGCTTATCCGGGAGGCAGGTCTCAGACGAGCAGTACTTC
CASSLSGRQVSDEQYF
>many|TRBV12-3/TRBV12-4|15|TRBJ2-7|NA
TGTGCCAGCAGTTTTACCGCTCGACAGTCCTACGAGCAGTACTTC
CASSFTARQSYEQYF
>many|TRBV2|16|TRBJ1-1|NA
TGTGCCAGCAGAAACTCCCGATGGGCAGGGGACACTGAAGCTTTCTTT
CASRNSRWAGDTEAFF
>NA|TRBV6-1|16|TRBJ2-3|TRBD2
TGTGCCAGCAGTAGGAGGGAGGGCCTCGGGACAGATACGCAGTATTTT
CASSRREGLGTDTQYF
>many|TRBV11-1|12|TRBJ2-5|TRBD1
TGTGCCAGCAGACGACAGGGTCGGACCCAGTACTTC
CASRRQGRTQYF